This entry concerns a single T cell receptor (beta chain). Its antigen is not known. This record belongs to a study of T cells expressing NK-cell markers. Notes on the study in general: Of the CD8+ T cell pool in roughly six donors, roughly 1.0-8% was accounted for by dominant NKG2C+ clonotypes.

TCRdb reprocessed the 5' RACE reads and stores each CDR3 protein as one record, lacking DNA. The sample includes about 180,000 distinct CDR3 sequences. This receptor was identified in a man aged 18-69 years in good health. Source material: blood T cells: a sorted CD56 or NKG2C T cell subset, CD4+ or CD8+ T cells, or bulk PBMC T cells (not recorded which).

This CDR3 reads CASSQDSGTEFQETQYF. The rearrangement uses TRBV4-1 and TRBJ2-5; the D call of TRBD1 rests on TCRdb alone, since no DNA is present to check it. Germline V gene data show CDR1 as MGHRA and CDR2 as YSYEKL. This CDR3 region has 17 residues.